Listed here are 16 T cell receptor beta chains from one sample, sequenced in a study of response to subunit inactivated influenza vaccine (dated by TCRdb to the late 2010s). The method behind the library was RT-PCR. The sequencing machine was an Illumina HiSeq 2500. The public sequencing data were trimmed at Q25 with fastp and processed into clonotypes with MiXCR by TCRdb, which kept only in-frame beta chains. Rows are unified per CDR3 protein, each entry keeping the most common DNA and genes. In all, the sample holds around 490,000 distinct CDR3 sequences, and around 8% of those were seen once. The ten top clones hold 10% to 15% of the sample. Sequenced here: PBMCs from blood, sampled about 23 months after vaccination. These receptors all come from a man between 50 and 70 years old who received an inactivated influenza vaccine. Donor details come from another sample of the same person, matched by shared clones.

The chain is built from TRBV9 and TRBJ2-1; 8 positions match TRBD2. The germline V gene has CDR1 SGDLS and CDR2 YYNGEE. The CDR3 extends over 15 amino acids. With 4 bases clipped from V and 2 bases from J, the junction kept 5 bases outside the gene matches. CDR3 in DNA: TGTGCCAGCAGCCAGGGTAGCGGGACCTACAATGAGCAGTTCTTC. The encoded protein is CASSQGSGTYNEQFF.

J is TRBJ2-5 and V is TRBV5-1, with TRBD2 identical over 11 bases. Germline V gene sequence: CDR1 SGHRS, CDR2 YFSETQ. This CDR3 has 16 residues. The V gene end was trimmed by 5 bases and the J gene end by 6 bases; junction bases not matched to a gene: 12. The CDR3, as DNA: TGCGCCAGCAGTCCTAGCGGGGGGCCGCCCGTGCAGACCCAGTACTTC. This gives the protein CASSPSGGPPVQTQYF.

V usage is TRBV2 and J usage is TRBJ2-1; D is possibly TRBD2 (6 bases). Germline V lookup: CDR1 SNHLY, CDR2 FYNNEI. Between the trimmed V and J ends, which lost 7 bases and 5 bases, there was a span of 15 bases. The CDR3 loop spans 14 amino acids. The CDR3 bases are TGTGCCAGCACCGAGGCTAGCGTTAACAATGAGCAGTTCTTC. Its translation is CASTEASVNNEQFF.

The rearrangement joins TRBV5-5 to TRBJ2-5; D is possibly TRBD1 or TRBD2 (5 bases each). V was pared by 0 bases and J by 5 bases, with 11 bases between. The CDR3 covers 14 residues. CDR1 SGHKS and CDR2 YYEKEE come from the germline V gene (reference sequence). Written as DNA, the CDR3 is TGTGCCAGCAGCTTGGTGACGGGGCCGGAGACCCAGTACTTC. Protein product: CASSLVTGPETQYF.

This clonotype was recorded many times. The gene calls are TRBV5-1 and TRBJ2-1, with D unclear. This CDR3 has 14 amino acids. With 3 bases removed from V and 4 bases from J, the gap between germline ends came to 11 bases. Germline CDR1 SGHRS, CDR2 YFSETQ. The CDR3 here is CASSWGDSYNEQFF. The CDR3 DNA sequence: TGCGCCAGCAGCTGGGGTGACTCATACAATGAGCAGTTCTTC.

The J gene is TRBJ2-7, the V gene TRBV11-2; 7 bases line up with TRBD2. The junction had 5 bases not matched to a gene; V was cut back by 1 base and J by 2 bases. Per germline, CDR1 SGHAT and CDR2 FQNNGV. CDR3 length equals 15 residues. CDR3 sequence reads: CASSLAAGETYEQYF. The CDR3 region has the DNA TGTGCCAGCAGCTTAGCTGCGGGAGAAACCTACGAGCAGTACTTC.

The sample holds many counts of this clonotype. The V and J genes are TRBV20-1 and TRBJ2-1; D is unresolved. Trimming pared 6 bases from V and 5 bases from J, leaving 17 bases between. Germline V gene sequence: CDR1 DFQATT, CDR2 SNEGSKA (reference sequence). CDR3 length: 14 residues. This CDR3 reads CSAQPGFYNNEQFF. CDR3 sequence (DNA): TGCAGTGCCCAGCCAGGCTTCTATAACAATGAGCAGTTCTTC.

This clonotype was detected many times. This chain uses TRBV4-3 with TRBJ2-3, with TRBD2 identical over 11 bases. CDR3 length: 17 residues. Unmatched junction bases numbered 3, after V lost 0 bases and J lost 1 base. Germline V gene data show CDR1 as LGHNA and CDR2 as YSLEER. The CDR3 reads CASSQEGLAGGTDTQYF. The DNA for the CDR3 is TGCGCCAGCAGCCAAGAAGGACTAGCGGGCGGCACAGATACGCAGTATTTT.

This clonotype has just a few counts. The V and J genes are TRBV27 and TRBJ1-2; a weak D match, TRBD1 (6 bases). The CDR3 extends over 15 amino acids. Trimming removed 5 bases from V and 4 bases from J, with 17 bases in between. The germline CDR1 and CDR2 sequences are MNHEY and SMNVEV (reference sequence). CDR3: CASSLTGTRPYGYTF. CDR3 nucleotide sequence: TGTGCCAGCAGTCTGACTGGGACACGGCCCTATGGCTACACCTTC.

V is TRBV4-1 and J is TRBJ2-4, with D tentatively TRBD1 (6 bases). The CDR3 contains 16 residues. The germline V gene has CDR1 MGHRA and CDR2 YSYEKL. V was cut by 5 bases and J by 6 bases, with 20 bases left in between. The CDR3 spells CASSFDRTANLNIQYF. As DNA, the CDR3 is TGCGCCAGCAGCTTCGATCGGACAGCCAACTTAAACATTCAGTACTTC.

As DNA, the CDR3 is TGTGCCAGCAGCCTCAGGGGGAGTGAAAAACTGTTTTTT. Translated, it gives CASSLRGSEKLFF. The chain recombines TRBV12-3 or TRBV12-4 with TRBJ1-4; 7 bases are a match to TRBD1. The CDR3 has 13 residues. Losses at the gene ends were 6 bases for V and 7 bases for J; bases not matched to a gene: 5.

At least ten counts were recorded for this clonotype. The chain couples TRBV2 to TRBJ2-4, with 7 nucleotides matching TRBD1. In germline, CDR1 is SNHLY, CDR2 FYNNEI. The trim removed 3 bases at V and 1 base at J, leaving 9 bases unmatched. The CDR3 has 17 residues. CDR3 amino acids: CASSDHFRDSAKNIQYF. In DNA, the CDR3 is TGTGCCAGCAGTGATCACTTTCGGGACAGCGCCAAAAACATTCAGTACTTC.

V is TRBV3-1 and J is TRBJ2-3, with 9 bases identical to TRBD1. Germline V gene lookup returns CDR1 LGHDT and CDR2 YNNKEL (reference sequence). This CDR3 spans 15 amino acids. After removal of 4 bases from V and 3 bases from J, the junction contained 5 bases not matched to a gene. The CDR3 loop is CASSPTGGLTDTQYF. The CDR3 DNA reads as TGTGCCAGCAGCCCGACAGGGGGTTTGACAGATACGCAGTATTTT.

This clonotype was seen repeatedly, ten times or more. This chain connects TRBV10-3 to TRBJ2-7, with 10 bases lining up with TRBD2. V lost 4 bases and J lost 4; bases outside the gene matches: 1. Germline CDR1 and CDR2: ENHRY and SYGVKD. CDR3 length: 13 amino acids. The CDR3: CAISGTSGYEQYF. The CDR3, as DNA: TGTGCCATCAGTGGGACTAGCGGATACGAGCAGTACTTC.

V usage is TRBV20-1 and J usage is TRBJ2-1; 11 positions match TRBD2. The V gene's germline CDR1 is DFQATT and CDR2 SNEGSKA (reference sequence). The CDR3 runs 14 residues. The V segment lost 1 base and the J segment 6 bases; nucleotides outside the gene matches: 2. CDR3 in amino acids: CSARVGLAGNEQFF. The DNA of the CDR3 is TGCAGTGCTAGAGTAGGACTAGCGGGCAATGAGCAGTTCTTC.

This clonotype was seen only a few times. The rearrangement uses TRBV7-2 and TRBJ2-2; possibly TRBD1 or TRBD2 for D (6 bases each). V lost 3 bases and J lost 6, with 11 bases in between. CDR3 length: 14 residues. Germline V CDR1 and CDR2: SGHTA, FQGNSA. CDR3 DNA sequence: TGTGCCAGCAGCTTGCTGAGGGGGGCCGGGGAGCTGTTTTTT. Residues: CASSLLRGAGELFF.